This record covers a single T cell receptor (beta chain). Clones were read by immunoSEQ multiplex PCR, and TCRdb kept only the in-frame ones, dropping some. The sample has about 110,000 clones; roughly nine tenths are singletons. The V end lost 6 bases, the J end lost 6 bases, and 8 bases lay between the germline ends. The length of the CDR3 is 11 residues. The germline V gene encodes CDR1 SNHLY and CDR2 FYNNEI. The data belong to a study of T cell responses to AZD1222 COVID-19 vaccine. The receptor was isolated from an adult in good health. The specimen was peripheral blood, collected on day 0 of AZD1222 vaccination. The genes are TRBV2 and TRBJ1-1; D uncertain. The CDR3 sequence is CASRGGPEAFF. CDR3 nucleotide sequence: TGTGCCAGCAGGGGAGGTCCTGAAGCTTTCTTT.